This TCR beta chain was captured in a study of control samples from healthy donors and cancer patients (dated by TCRdb to the early 2020s). As to this clone: Its specific antigen is unknown. Base qualities are not provided; no much larger clone lies one nucleotide away.

The library was built by means of the immunoSEQ multiplex PCR assay. Not all clones reach the TCRdb copy of this immuneACCESS table, which keeps in-frame sequences only. Checked studies attribute under half of the gap to unresolved V genes and leave the rest unexplained. This sample has over 100,000 clones in its table, and approximately 90% of those were observed once. Of the sample, 3.4% falls within the top ten clones. V sheds 5 bases and J sheds 15 bases, leaving 16 bases between their ends. Inclusive of the bounding cysteine and phenylalanine, the CDR3 is 12 residues long. The only DNA kept is the CDR3, 36 bases in frame from the first base.

The specimen sequenced was blood. The V gene is TRBV12-3 or TRBV12-4 and the J gene is TRBJ1-4, and perhaps TRBD1 as D gene, on 5 matching bases. The receptor was derived from a man aged 35-49 years in good health. This receptor carries the CDR3 CASSRTPGDLFF. The sequenced DNA is TGTGCCAGCAGTAGAACCCCGGGGGACTTGTTTTTT.